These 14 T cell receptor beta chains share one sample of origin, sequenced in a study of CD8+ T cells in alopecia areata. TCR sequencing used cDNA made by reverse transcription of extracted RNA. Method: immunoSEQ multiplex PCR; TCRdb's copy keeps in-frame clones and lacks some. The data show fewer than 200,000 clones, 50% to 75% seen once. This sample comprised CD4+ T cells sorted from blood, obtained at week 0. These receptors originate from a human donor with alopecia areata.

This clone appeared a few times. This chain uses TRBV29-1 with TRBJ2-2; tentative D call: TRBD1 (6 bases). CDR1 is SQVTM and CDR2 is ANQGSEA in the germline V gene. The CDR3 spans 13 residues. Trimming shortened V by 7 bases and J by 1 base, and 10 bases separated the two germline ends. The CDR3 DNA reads TGCAGCGCCCGGGGACAGAACACCGGGGAGCTGTTTTTT. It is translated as CSARGQNTGELFF.

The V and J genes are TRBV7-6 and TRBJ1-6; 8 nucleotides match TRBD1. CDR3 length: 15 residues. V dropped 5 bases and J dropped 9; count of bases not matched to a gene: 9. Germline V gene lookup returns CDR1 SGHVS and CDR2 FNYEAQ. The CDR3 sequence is CASSKTGEWASPLHF. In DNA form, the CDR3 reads TGTGCCAGCAGCAAGACAGGGGAGTGGGCTTCACCCCTCCACTTT.

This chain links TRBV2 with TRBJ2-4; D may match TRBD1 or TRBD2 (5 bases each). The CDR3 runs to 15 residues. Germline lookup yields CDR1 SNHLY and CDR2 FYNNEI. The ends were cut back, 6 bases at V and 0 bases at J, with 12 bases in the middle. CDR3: CASSGLGVAKNIQYF. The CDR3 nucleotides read TGTGCCAGCAGCGGGCTGGGGGTAGCCAAAAACATTCAGTACTTC.

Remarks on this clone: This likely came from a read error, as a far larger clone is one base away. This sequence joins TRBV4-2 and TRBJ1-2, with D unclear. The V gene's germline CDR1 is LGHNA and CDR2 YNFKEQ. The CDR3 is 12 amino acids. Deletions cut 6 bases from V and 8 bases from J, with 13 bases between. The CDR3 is CASRRIGYGYTF. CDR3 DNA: TGTGCCAGCAGAAGGATCGGGTACGGCTACACCTTC.

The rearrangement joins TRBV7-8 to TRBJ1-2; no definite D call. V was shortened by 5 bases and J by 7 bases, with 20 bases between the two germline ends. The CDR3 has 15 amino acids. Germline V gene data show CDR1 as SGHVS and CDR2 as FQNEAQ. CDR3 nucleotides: TGTGCCAGCAGCCGATACCCCTCAGGCTTGGGTGGCTACACCTTC. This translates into CASSRYPSGLGGYTF.

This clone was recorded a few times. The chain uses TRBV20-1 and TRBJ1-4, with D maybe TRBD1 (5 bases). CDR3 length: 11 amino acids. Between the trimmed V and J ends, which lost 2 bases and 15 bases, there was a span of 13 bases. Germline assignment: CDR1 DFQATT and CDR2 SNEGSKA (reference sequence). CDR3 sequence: CSARLGLLVFF. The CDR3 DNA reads TGCAGTGCTAGACTGGGACTGTTGGTGTTTTTT.

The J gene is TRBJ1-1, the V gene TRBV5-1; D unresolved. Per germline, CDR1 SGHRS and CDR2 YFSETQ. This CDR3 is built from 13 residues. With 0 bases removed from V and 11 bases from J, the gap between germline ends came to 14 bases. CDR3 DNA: TGCGCCAGCAGCTTGGGGAGTATGGGGTATGCTTTCTTT. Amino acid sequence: CASSLGSMGYAFF.

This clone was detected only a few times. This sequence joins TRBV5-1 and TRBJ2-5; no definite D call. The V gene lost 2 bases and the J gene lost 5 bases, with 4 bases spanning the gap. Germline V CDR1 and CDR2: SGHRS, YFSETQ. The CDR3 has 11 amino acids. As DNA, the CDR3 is TGCGCCAGCAGCTTCGGGGAGACCCAGTACTTC. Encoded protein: CASSFGETQYF.

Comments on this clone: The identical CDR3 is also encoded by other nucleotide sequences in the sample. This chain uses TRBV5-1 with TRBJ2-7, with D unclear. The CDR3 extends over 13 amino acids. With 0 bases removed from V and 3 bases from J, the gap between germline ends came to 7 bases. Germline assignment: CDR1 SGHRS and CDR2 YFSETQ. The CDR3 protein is CASSLERGYEQYF. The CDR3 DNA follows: TGCGCCAGCAGCTTGGAACGCGGCTACGAGCAGTACTTC. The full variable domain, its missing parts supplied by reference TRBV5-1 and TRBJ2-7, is KAGVTQTPRYLIKTRGQQVTLSCSPISGHRSVSWYQQTPGQGLQFLFEYFSETQRNKGNFPGRFSGRQFSNSRSEMNVSTLELGDSALYLCASSLERGYEQYFGPGTRLTVT.

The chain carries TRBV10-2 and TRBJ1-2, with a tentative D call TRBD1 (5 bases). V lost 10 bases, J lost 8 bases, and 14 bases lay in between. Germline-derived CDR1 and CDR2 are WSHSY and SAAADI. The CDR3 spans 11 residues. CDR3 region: CAISGTPGYTF. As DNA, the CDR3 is TGCGCCATCTCAGGGACCCCGGGCTACACCTTC.

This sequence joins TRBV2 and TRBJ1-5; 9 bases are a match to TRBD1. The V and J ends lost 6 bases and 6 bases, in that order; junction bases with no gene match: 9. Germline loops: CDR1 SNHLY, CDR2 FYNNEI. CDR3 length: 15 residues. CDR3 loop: CASRTGGGISQPQHF. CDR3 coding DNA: TGTGCCAGCAGAACAGGGGGCGGGATAAGTCAGCCCCAGCATTTT.

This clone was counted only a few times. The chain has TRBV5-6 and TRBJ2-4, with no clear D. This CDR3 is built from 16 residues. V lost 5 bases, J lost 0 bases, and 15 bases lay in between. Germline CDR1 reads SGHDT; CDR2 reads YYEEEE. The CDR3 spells CASRQGPELAKNIQYF. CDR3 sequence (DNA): TGTGCCAGCAGGCAAGGGCCAGAACTAGCCAAAAACATTCAGTACTTC.

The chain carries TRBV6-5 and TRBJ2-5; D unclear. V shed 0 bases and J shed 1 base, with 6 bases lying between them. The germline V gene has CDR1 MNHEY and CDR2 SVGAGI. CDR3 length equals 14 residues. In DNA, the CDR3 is TGTGCCAGCAGTTACTCCTTAGGCCAAGAGACCCAGTACTTC. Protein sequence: CASSYSLGQETQYF.

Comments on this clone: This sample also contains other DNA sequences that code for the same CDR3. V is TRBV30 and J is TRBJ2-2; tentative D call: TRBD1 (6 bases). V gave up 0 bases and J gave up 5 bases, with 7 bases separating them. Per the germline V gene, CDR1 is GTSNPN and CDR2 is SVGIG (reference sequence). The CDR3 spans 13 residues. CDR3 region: CAWSVGGTGELFF. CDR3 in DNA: TGTGCCTGGAGTGTAGGGGGTACCGGGGAGCTGTTTTTT.